This T cell receptor (beta chain) comes out of a study of T cell changes during pregnancy in multiple sclerosis. The CDR3 is 17 residues long. Between the trimmed V and J ends, which lost 1 base and 0 bases, there was a span of 13 bases. Looked up from germline, CDR1 is LGHNA and CDR2 is YSLEER. The table came from immunoSEQ multiplex PCR; TCRdb's copy has only in-frame clones and leaves some out. This sample has roughly 48,000 clones; approximately 92% occur once, and the top ten carry roughly 0.99%. The sample was CD4+ T cells from peripheral blood mononuclear cells, taken in the second trimester of pregnancy. This chain connects TRBV4-3 to TRBJ2-1; no clear D gene. The clonotype originates from a female donor in good health, enrolled as a control in a pregnancy study. The CDR3 region has the DNA TGCGCCAGCAGCCAAGTTTATCAGCTAGACTCCTACAATGAGCAGTTCTTC. This encodes CASSQVYQLDSYNEQFF.